This T cell receptor (beta chain) was captured by sequencing in a study of technical replicates of blood from a few donors. The protocol was immunoSEQ multiplex PCR, while the TCRdb copy is restricted to in-frame clones and leaves out a portion. This sample has tens of thousands of clones; just under 90% occur once, and the top ten carry about 5%. The V gene end was trimmed by 6 bases and the J gene end by 0 bases; junction bases not matched to a gene: 5. The CDR3 length is 16 residues. Germline-derived CDR1 and CDR2 are SNHLY and FYNNEI. The TCR comes from a human donor in good health. Some clones in this sample may be carry-over from other donors' samples. V is TRBV2 and J is TRBJ2-6; 7 bases are a match to TRBD1. Sequences were obtained from PBMCs. The CDR3 sequence: CASSRQGSSGANVLTF. The CDR3 region has the DNA TGTGCCAGCAGCAGACAGGGTAGCTCTGGGGCCAACGTCCTGACTTTC.